This T cell receptor beta chain stems from a study of CD4 T cell repertoires in COVID-19. Assay used: immunoSEQ multiplex PCR; TCRdb lists only in-frame clones, some missing. The sample records 70,000 to 95,000 clones, about four fifths being singletons. General observations from the study: Between about 6 and 27% of SARS-CoV-2 clonotypes also appeared in SARS-CoV and/or HKU1 spike cultures.

No culture step preceded sequencing of the ex vivo isolated memory T cells. In regard to this clone: Its cognate antigen is unknown.

CDR1 is LNHDA and CDR2 is SQIVND in the germline V gene (reference sequence). The CDR3 is 14 amino acids. V dropped 4 bases and J dropped 0 bases, with 9 bases sitting between them. The material sequenced was CD4+ T cells from peripheral blood, taken after recovery from COVID-19. The chain employs TRBV19 and TRBJ1-1; D remains ambiguous. The receptor was isolated from a human donor who had COVID-19. Here the CDR3 reads CASSTHWMNTEAFF. The CDR3 nucleotides are TGTGCCAGTAGTACCCACTGGATGAACACTGAAGCTTTCTTT. The full variable domain, its missing parts supplied by reference TRBV19 and TRBJ1-1, is DGGITQSPKYLFRKEGQNVTLSCEQNLNHDAMYWYRQDPGQGLRLIYYSQIVNDFQKGDIAEGYSVSREKKESFPLTVTSAQKNPTAFYLCASSTHWMNTEAFFGQGTRLTVV.